This T cell receptor (beta chain) was sequenced for a study of radiation and T cells in renal cell carcinoma (dated by TCRdb to about 2020). Context from the whole study: The samples were drawn from a clinical trial, where primary renal cell carcinomas were treated with 15 Gy of stereotactic body radiation therapy and then removed by nephrectomy 4 weeks afterward. Across all 50 or so samples, around 4,000,000 unique CDR3 nucleotide sequences encoding 2 million to 3 million unique CDR3 amino acid sequences were identified. In total, more than 50 samples underwent TCR beta sequencing: around 26 tumors plus 27 peripheral blood samples. The paper as a whole reports these results and caveats: In blood, the top tumor clonotypes increased from baseline to 2 weeks after radiation and then shrank by 4 weeks, which suggests a temporary expansion of tumor-resident clones. Because pretreatment tumor biopsies were not available, the baseline intratumoral presence of clonotypes could not be determined. Tracking of blood repertoire dynamics stopped at approximately four weeks after treatment, with no follow-up past that point. Because the trial had a single-armed design, the trial could not examine how radiation dose or scheduling affected the TCR repertoire.

The time point label here, explained by the study, means: baseline pretreatment blood. The treatment or condition tag for this specimen amounts to: 15 Gy SBRT to primary tumor, nephrectomy 4 weeks later. To track tumor-enriched clonotypes, serial peripheral blood was sampled from radiation-treated patients at baseline and at 2 weeks and 4 weeks after SBRT. Renal cell carcinoma with clear cell pathology was present in all patients. The QIAamp DNA Blood Mini Kit (Qiagen) was used to prepare genomic DNA for TCR sequencing. Samples were included in the analyses only if all quality control checks were passed. Following the manufacturer's recommendations, the immunoSEQ kit was used to generate TCR beta libraries from genomic DNA. To prepare libraries, a first multiplex PCR with proprietary primers was run, followed by a second PCR that added unique barcodes, and a bead cleanup was done after each round. A positive control reaction and a negative control reaction, both provided in the kit, were run with every batch of samples. The final libraries underwent checking on an Agilent 4200 TapeStation D1000 ScreenTape, volumetric pooling, and quantification by qPCR. An Illumina NextSeq500 fitted with a MidOutput 150-cycle cartridge performed the sequencing, running 156 Read1 cycles and 15 Index1 cycles with the kit's custom primers. The pooled library was loaded at approximately 0.99 pM, and around 20% PhiX control was spiked in. The paper's processing steps were these. Vendor-processed data were analyzed in R, and a clonotype was defined as all T cells sharing the same CDR3 nucleotide sequence. For clone abundance analyses, frequencies were normalized to the 10,000 most abundant clones in each sample. Before analysis, public T cell clones were removed, and these numbered fewer than six per sample on average. An abundance difference of at least 32-fold between compartments was the criterion for calling clonotypes tumor-enriched or baseline blood-enriched. Clonotypes expanded or contracted between blood time points were identified with a beta-binomial differential abundance model. Tumor-blood repertoire similarity was measured with the Baroni-Urbani and Buser coefficient, and group comparisons used two-tailed Wilcoxon tests in R. Entries here come from immuneACCESS through TCRdb and include only in-frame sequences with V and J called. Some clones fail to appear in such tables; in the studies checked, an unresolved V gene covers under half of the shortfall, and the cause of the remainder is unknown. That table supplies the V and J calls and clone size; D and trimming were determined from the DNA. The sample includes about 140,000 clones, with over 65% observed a single time. The top ten constitute under 30% of the sample.

The CDR3 goes from the cysteine to the phenylalanine over 15 residues. Only the CDR3 region is kept as DNA, spanning 45 bases read in frame from base 1. Here V drops 0 bases and J drops 7 bases, and the junction holds 6 bases not matched to any gene. Via the germline V gene, CDR1 is LGHNA and CDR2 YSLEER. Comment on this clone: This clone's antigen is unknown. Per-base qualities were not stored, and no clone one base away is much larger.

Sequencing was performed on blood, taken from a patient whose treatment included radiotherapy and nephrectomy. The receptor's source is a woman between 50 and 59 years old with renal cell carcinoma. The chain is encoded by TRBV4-3 joined to TRBJ2-1, and TRBD2 aligns with 7 junction nucleotides. The CDR3 sequence is CASSQERGNQNEQFF. In nucleotides, the sequence is TGCGCCAGCAGCCAAGAGCGGGGGAACCAAAATGAGCAGTTCTTC.